The clone carrying this TCR beta chain has a count of ten or more. The data stem from a study of T cells in Graves' hyperthyroidism and ophthalmopathy. This CDR3 contains 17 residues. Germline CDR1 reads MNHEY; CDR2 reads SMNVEV (reference sequence). V lost 3 bases, J lost 5 bases, and 22 bases lay in between. What was amplified from RNA transcripts were TCR beta CDR3 regions. HTBI primers drove first-round RT-PCR of the TCR CDR3. In TCRdb, the multiplex PCR reads were re-called with MiXCR into one record per CDR3 protein. The sample carries around 340,000 distinct CDR3 sequences, 17% recorded once. The rearrangement joins TRBV27 to TRBJ1-1; possibly TRBD1 for D (6 bases). This TCR was recovered from a woman aged 25 to 45 with Graves' hyperthyroidism that later progressed to Graves' ophthalmopathy. The sequencing sample was made of blood. The CDR3 is CASSFPGQHLPGTEAFF. The CDR3 DNA reads as TGTGCCAGCAGTTTCCCGGGACAACACCTTCCGGGGACTGAAGCTTTCTTT.